A selection of T cell receptor beta chains follows, all from one sample in a study of T cells after yellow fever vaccination. TCRdb called the 5' RACE reads again in MiXCR, with one record for every CDR3 protein. Of about 340,000 distinct CDR3 sequences in the sample, approximately 3.9% were seen once. Source: PBMCs, taken 5 days after the yellow fever booster vaccination. All receptors come from a man younger than 35 who received the YFV17D yellow fever vaccine. CDR3s include the opening cysteine and the closing phenylalanine or tryptophan. D genes are given only for firm matches. Clone size is given for some rows only: seen once, a few or many times, or a class if the clone is expanded.

clone size	CDR3 length	D gene	V gene	J gene	CDR3 protein	CDR3 DNA
-	15	-	TRBV6-5	TRBJ2-1	CASKARGFSYNEQFF	TGTGCCAGCAAGGCAAGGGGCTTTTCCTACAATGAGCAGTTCTTC
few	13	TRBD1	TRBV29-1	TRBJ1-3	CSVQGAPGNTIYF	TGCAGCGTACAGGGGGCGCCTGGAAACACCATATATTTT
-	15	-	TRBV19	TRBJ2-3	CASSGLQTSTDTQYF	TGTGCCAGTAGTGGCCTACAAACTAGCACAGATACGCAGTATTTT
-	16	-	TRBV6-5	TRBJ2-3	CASSSLGAEVTDTQYF	TGTGCCAGCAGCTCCCTGGGCGCCGAAGTAACGGATACGCAGTATTTT
-	15	TRBD1	TRBV5-1	TRBJ1-1	CASSPGTGEVTEAFF	TGCGCCAGCAGCCCGGGGACAGGGGAAGTCACTGAAGCTTTCTTT
few	15	-	TRBV12-3/TRBV12-4	TRBJ2-3	CASSLGSAQPDTQYF	TGTGCCAGCAGTTTAGGTAGTGCTCAGCCAGATACGCAGTATTTT
few	17	TRBD1	TRBV6-5	TRBJ1-5	CASSRTGTGGGNQPQHF	TGTGCCAGCAGTAGAACCGGGACAGGGGGAGGAAATCAGCCCCAGCATTTT
-	15	-	TRBV5-1	TRBJ1-6	CASSLGEGVTSPLHF	TGCGCCAGCAGCTTGGGGGAGGGGGTGACTTCACCCCTCCACTTT
many	16	-	TRBV18	TRBJ1-4	CASSPRFVTTNEKLFF	TGTGCCAGCTCACCACGATTCGTCACAACTAATGAAAAACTGTTTTTT
few	14	-	TRBV5-4	TRBJ2-3	CASSLKAGPDTQYF	TGTGCCAGCAGCTTGAAGGCGGGGCCAGATACGCAGTATTTT
many	17	-	TRBV4-1	TRBJ1-5	CASSEPRDNYGHQPQHF	TGCGCCAGCAGCGAGCCTCGGGACAACTACGGACATCAGCCCCAGCATTTT
-	16	-	TRBV27	TRBJ2-2	CASSLYSRTNTGELFF	TGTGCCAGCAGTCTCTACAGCCGGACGAACACCGGGGAGCTGTTTTTT
few	14	-	TRBV20-1	TRBJ2-5	CSATLAGTGETQYF	TGCAGTGCTACCCTAGCGGGGACAGGGGAGACCCAGTACTTC
many	14	-	TRBV20-1	TRBJ2-5	CSARYRNPQETQYF	TGCAGTGCTCGGTACCGTAACCCGCAAGAGACCCAGTACTTC
many	17	TRBD2	TRBV4-1	TRBJ2-3	CASSPGLAGGPMDTQYF	TGCGCCAGCAGCCCTGGACTAGCGGGGGGGCCGATGGATACGCAGTATTTT
many	12	TRBD1	TRBV20-1	TRBJ2-5	CSARAGGRTQYF	TGCAGTGCTAGAGCAGGGGGAAGGACCCAGTACTTC
few	13	-	TRBV27	TRBJ1-1	CASSLYPGTEAFF	TGTGCCAGCAGTTTATATCCCGGCACTGAAGCTTTCTTT
few	17	TRBD1	TRBV6-6	TRBJ1-5	CASSSSGGQGAWQPQHF	TGTGCCAGCTCGTCTTCGGGGGGACAGGGGGCCTGGCAGCCCCAGCATTTT
few	12	-	TRBV12-3/TRBV12-4	TRBJ1-2	CASSFTNYGYTF	TGTGCCAGCAGTTTCACTAACTATGGCTACACCTTC
many	15	TRBD1	TRBV20-1	TRBJ1-6	CSARDSGTGKSPLHF	TGCAGTGCTAGAGATTCCGGGACAGGGAAATCACCCCTCCACTTT
many	13	-	TRBV29-1	TRBJ2-3	CSVEGTATDTQYF	TGCAGCGTTGAAGGGACAGCCACAGATACGCAGTATTTT
few	13	-	TRBV5-1	TRBJ2-3	CASSPYRSDTQYF	TGCGCCAGCAGCCCCTACCGCTCCGATACGCAGTATTTT
-	17	-	TRBV19	TRBJ2-3	CASSISGRGTSTDTQYF	TGTGCCAGTAGTATATCTGGGCGGGGAACTAGCACAGATACGCAGTATTTT
-	15	-	TRBV4-1	TRBJ1-1	CASSQVGTKNTEAFF	TGCGCCAGCAGCCAAGTCGGGACAAAGAACACTGAAGCTTTCTTT
many	15	TRBD1	TRBV4-1	TRBJ1-5	CASSLRTGFNQPQHF	TGCGCCAGCAGCCTTCGGACAGGGTTCAATCAGCCCCAGCATTTT
-	16	TRBD2	TRBV7-2	TRBJ2-1	CASSFRALAGVNEQFF	TGTGCCAGCAGCTTTAGGGCCCTAGCGGGGGTTAATGAGCAGTTCTTC
few	15	-	TRBV15	TRBJ1-6	CATSRGQGSNSPLHF	TGTGCCACCAGCAGAGGTCAGGGATCCAATTCACCCCTCCACTTT